A single sample gave rise to the 18 T cell receptor beta chains below, sequenced in a study of blood T cell repertoires in COVID-19. Sequencing used immunoSEQ multiplex PCR; TCRdb keeps in-frame clones, though not all of them. Of 250,000 to 300,000 clones listed, under 95% are singletons. Sequencing was done on a sample of PBMCs or T cells enriched from blood (not recorded which). The source is a woman in her forties with acute COVID-19.

In this sample, this clone turned up once. This chain connects TRBV7-2 to TRBJ2-1, with TRBD2 matching 14 bases. Germline CDR1 and CDR2: SGHTA and FQGNSA. V gave up 0 bases and J gave up 7 bases; unmatched junction bases: 5. This CDR3 comprises 17 residues. For the CDR3, the DNA is TGTGCCAGCAGCTTAGCGCCGACTAGCGGGAGGGCAAATGAGCAGTTCTTC. This translates into CASSLAPTSGRANEQFF.

The gene calls are TRBV5-6 and TRBJ1-2; weak D call: TRBD1 (5 bases). This CDR3 contains 13 residues. Germline V gene sequence: CDR1 SGHDT, CDR2 YYEEEE. Trimming pared 3 bases from V and 5 bases from J, leaving 11 bases between. The CDR3 region has the DNA TGTGCCAGCAGCTCGGACAAGAGTTATGGCTACACCTTC. This encodes CASSSDKSYGYTF.

The chain combines TRBV19 with TRBJ1-4, with D perhaps TRBD1 (6 bases). Germline V gene sequence: CDR1 LNHDA, CDR2 SQIVND (reference sequence). The CDR3 runs 15 residues. V dropped 4 bases and J dropped 7 bases, with 16 bases sitting between them. The CDR3 sequence: CASSTTQGLGEKLFF. In DNA, the CDR3 is TGTGCCAGTAGTACCACACAGGGTTTAGGTGAAAAACTGTTTTTT.

The genes are TRBV6-2 or TRBV6-3 and TRBJ1-2, with TRBD1 matching 8 bases. V shed 5 bases and J 2 bases; nucleotides not matched to a gene: 7. Germline V CDR1 and CDR2: MNHEY, SVGEGT. The CDR3 is 15 residues long. This chain's CDR3 is CASSDPDRANYGYTF. As DNA, the CDR3 is TGTGCCAGCAGTGACCCGGACAGGGCAAACTATGGCTACACCTTC.

CDR3 sequence: CASSYTFRTDYGYTF. The CDR3, as DNA: TGTGCCAGCAGTTACACATTCCGGACAGACTATGGCTACACCTTC. The chain is built from TRBV6-2 or TRBV6-3 and TRBJ1-2; D is perhaps TRBD1 (6 bases). The CDR3 spans 15 residues. V shed 2 bases and J shed 3 bases, with 13 bases lying between them. From germline, CDR1 is MNHEY and CDR2 SVGEGT.

This clone has just a few counts. This sequence joins TRBV6-5 and TRBJ1-5, with TRBD1 matching over 9 bases. V shed 4 bases and J 6 bases; nucleotides not matched to a gene: 4. The length of the CDR3 is 14 residues. Germline V CDR1 and CDR2: MNHEY, SVGAGI. CDR3 region: CASSLDRGSQPQHF. CDR3 DNA: TGTGCCAGCAGTTTGGACAGGGGAAGTCAGCCCCAGCATTTT.

This chain joins TRBV5-1 and TRBJ1-1; D perhaps matches TRBD1 (6 bases). V was clipped by 0 bases and J by 1 base, with 13 bases between them. The CDR3 extends over 16 amino acids. CDR1 is SGHRS, CDR2 YFSETQ, per germline. Here the CDR3 reads CASSLAGGAKNTEAFF. CDR3 DNA sequence: TGCGCCAGCAGCTTGGCTGGGGGCGCGAAGAACACTGAAGCTTTCTTT.

In DNA, the CDR3 is TGTGCCATCTCCGGATTAGGGGCCGGGGAGCTGTTTTTT. Translating gives CAISGLGAGELFF. The chain joins TRBV10-3 to TRBJ2-2; D possibly corresponds to TRBD1 (5 bases). CDR3 length: 13 amino acids. The V and J ends lost 8 bases and 6 bases respectively, with 13 bases between them. Germline-derived CDR1 and CDR2 are ENHRY and SYGVKD.

The chain carries TRBV11-2 and TRBJ1-6; no reliable D call. Trimming left V 6 bases short and J 9 bases short, with 21 bases between. CDR1 SGHAT and CDR2 FQNNGV come from the germline V gene. The CDR3 extends over 16 amino acids. The CDR3 DNA is TGTGCCAGCAGACCCACCCAAGGACTGGTGGGTTCACCCCTCCACTTT. It translates to CASRPTQGLVGSPLHF.

The rearrangement uses TRBV19 and TRBJ1-2; D unclear. Germline CDR1 and CDR2: LNHDA and SQIVND (reference sequence). V lost 6 bases, J lost 0 bases, and 14 bases lay in between. The CDR3 is 15 residues long. CDR3 amino acids: CASRILAEPNYGYTF. CDR3 nucleotide sequence: TGTGCCAGTAGGATTTTGGCGGAGCCTAACTATGGCTACACCTTC.

V usage is TRBV27 and J usage is TRBJ2-5, with D tentatively TRBD2 (6 bases). The CDR3 runs to 16 residues. In germline, CDR1 is MNHEY, CDR2 SMNVEV (reference sequence). V lost 3 bases and J lost 2, with 16 bases in between. The CDR3 DNA reads TGTGCCAGCAGTTTCCGGGGGTGGGGTGGGCAAGAGACCCAGTACTTC. Protein sequence: CASSFRGWGGQETQYF.

This sequence joins TRBV3-1 (or the pseudogene TRBV3-2) and TRBJ2-1; 10 bases align to TRBD2. The CDR3 runs to 15 residues. The J segment lost 7 bases and the V segment lost 1 base, leaving 4 bases of the junction unmatched. The V gene's germline CDR1 is LGHDT and CDR2 YNNKEL (reference sequence). This chain's CDR3 is CASSQAGLAPNEQFF. CDR3 nucleotides: TGTGCCAGCAGCCAAGCGGGACTAGCGCCAAATGAGCAGTTCTTC.

The V and J genes are TRBV2 and TRBJ2-7; maybe TRBD2 (5 bases). This CDR3 is built from 12 residues. CDR1 and CDR2 (germline): SNHLY, FYNNEI. V was trimmed by 3 bases and J by 4 bases, leaving 7 bases between them. Written as DNA, the CDR3 is TGTGCCAGCAGTGATCTAGCTTACGAGCAGTACTTC. Translating gives CASSDLAYEQYF.

V is TRBV5-1 and J is TRBJ1-2; 9 nucleotides align to TRBD1. The CDR3 totals 15 residues. V was clipped by 4 bases and J by 5 bases; unmatched bases: 9. From germline, CDR1 is SGHRS and CDR2 YFSETQ. The CDR3 spells CASSPGQGGRYGYTF. The CDR3, as DNA: TGCGCCAGCAGCCCGGGACAGGGTGGGAGGTATGGCTACACCTTC.

The V and J genes are TRBV7-8 and TRBJ2-6; 7 bases fit TRBD1. The germline CDR1 and CDR2 sequences are SGHVS and FQNEAQ. The CDR3 runs 17 residues. V lost 8 bases, J lost 0 bases, and 10 bases stayed unmatched. CDR3 sequence: CASLMGQFISGANVLTF. The DNA of the CDR3 is TGTGCCAGCCTTATGGGACAGTTTATCTCTGGGGCCAACGTCCTGACTTTC.

The V and J genes are TRBV29-1 and TRBJ2-3; TRBD1 matches 8 bases. Germline loops: CDR1 SQVTM, CDR2 ANQGSEA. The ends lost 6 bases at V and 0 bases at J; junction bases unmatched: 5. CDR3 length equals 14 residues. The CDR3 protein is CSVDRGSSTDTQYF. Written as DNA, the CDR3 is TGCAGCGTAGACAGGGGTTCTAGCACAGATACGCAGTATTTT.

The chain couples TRBV2 to TRBJ2-1; no reliable D call. V was trimmed by 4 bases and J by 5 bases, leaving 9 bases between them. The CDR3 is 13 amino acids. CDR1 and CDR2 (germline): SNHLY, FYNNEI. DNA of the CDR3: TGTGCCAGCAGTGCTGAGCAAAACAATGAGCAGTTCTTC. This encodes CASSAEQNNEQFF.

The rearrangement joins TRBV4-3 to TRBJ2-7; D possibly corresponds to TRBD2 (6 bases). With 4 bases removed from V and 5 bases from J, the gap between germline ends came to 12 bases. The CDR3 runs 13 residues. Germline V gene data show CDR1 as LGHNA and CDR2 as YSLEER. The CDR3 reads CASSRRRLDEQYF. Here the CDR3 DNA reads TGCGCCAGCAGCCGGAGAAGACTAGACGAGCAGTACTTC.